This T cell receptor beta chain was identified during a study of T-cell memory formation after mild COVID-19 (dated by TCRdb to 2020 to 2022). Regarding the research as a whole: TCR sequence clusters from the two donors were found to be largely donor specific. Longitudinal TCRalpha and TCRbeta repertoire sequencing tracked T-cell clones expanding and contracting after mild COVID-19 in a couple of donors. The cohort was made up of two young adult volunteers, one female and one male, who were previously healthy.

Reads for this sample came from an Illumina NovaSeq 6000. cDNA libraries for TCRalpha and TCRbeta were prepared by 5'RACE using constant-segment primers, with sample barcodes and unique molecular identifiers added. RNA was extracted from every sample with Trizol reagent. Library amplification was performed in two PCR steps, and a second sample barcode and Illumina TruSeq adapters were introduced in the second step. Sequencing of the libraries was done on an Illumina NovaSeq, producing 2 x 150 bp paired-end reads. As for the original processing: The reads were demultiplexed and collapsed into UMI-guided consensus sequences using migec v1.2.7. Using mixcr v2.1.11, the UMI consensuses were aligned to TRA and TRB V and J templates and assembled into clonotypes. Clonotypes were classified as expanded or contracted when called significant by both edgeR and NoisET, with noise models trained on biological replicates. For edgeR calls, the thresholds were a false discovery rate-adjusted p below 0.01 and a log2 fold-change of 1. As an exploratory analysis of dynamics, max-normalized trajectories of the 1000 most abundant clonotypes were examined by PCA with hierarchical clustering. Separately sequenced CD4+ and CD8+ repertoires were used to assign the CD4 or CD8 phenotype of responding clones. TCRdb cleaned the public reads at Q25 with fastp, built clones with MiXCR and kept in-frame beta chains. All rows with the same CDR3 protein become a single entry with the most common DNA and genes. These V and J calls originate from TCRdb's pipeline instead of the authors' own analysis. Within this sample are 550,000 to 650,000 distinct CDR3 sequences, with 15% to 20% of them counted one time only. The top ten constitute about 8.1% of the sample.

This clonotype has just a few counts. Its target antigen remains unknown. Per-base quality was not reported, and no clone a single base away is much larger than it. Overall results and qualifications from the work: Contracting CD4+ clones appeared mostly in the CM and EM memory subsets, whereas CD8+ clones were enriched in EMRA. SARS-CoV-2 specificity was not confirmed for the second-wave clones peaking on day 37. The study included only a couple of mild cases, and larger cohorts that include severe cases with pre-infection samples were judged to be necessary. Balanced CD4/CD8 phenotypes were observed for clones contracting from day 15 to 85, whereas a bias towards CD4+ was observed for a second wave of clones expanding from day 15 to 37. Some responding clones were found in pre-infection memory, which suggests that pre-existing cross-reactive memory T cells took part in the SARS-CoV-2 response.

Ficoll-Paque density gradient centrifugation was used to isolate PBMCs. The cysteine opens and the phenylalanine closes a CDR3 of 14 amino acids. The CDR3 DNA has 42 bases and is translated from base 1. CDR1 is given as KGHDR and CDR2 as SFDVKD, both from the germline V gene. After removal of 6 bases from V and 6 bases from J, the junction retains 6 bases not matched to a gene. What was sequenced was PBMCs or a T cell subset sorted from them (not recorded which). The chain was built from TRBV24-1 and TRBJ2-3; 9 bases in the junction line up with TRBD1. This clonotype originated in an adult woman who had mild COVID-19 (a few samples of this study predate the infection). The sample titles of this study are shuffled in the database, so cell type and time point are left out; the donor was told from shared clones. The CDR3 amino acid sequence is: CATSRDRVTDTQYF. In nucleotide form, the sequence is TGTGCCACCAGTAGGGACAGGGTAACGGATACGCAGTATTTT.